The 24 T cell receptor beta chains in this list originate from one sample, sequenced in a study of T cells in Graves' hyperthyroidism and ophthalmopathy. Researchers took RNA transcripts and amplified the TCR beta CDR3 regions from them. With the HTBI primer set, the TCR CDR3 went through a first round of RT-PCR. TCRdb re-analysed the multiplex PCR reads in MiXCR, keeping a single row per CDR3 protein. This sample yields roughly 660,000 distinct CDR3 sequences, of which around a sixth are seen a single time; roughly a sixth belongs to the top ten. The sequenced sample consisted of blood. These TCRs come from a man aged 50-59 years with Graves' hyperthyroidism.

About this clonotype: This could be a read error, since a much larger clone is one nucleotide away. The chain employs TRBV10-3 and TRBJ1-1, with D perhaps matching TRBD1 (5 bases). In germline, CDR1 is ENHRY, CDR2 SYGVKD. The CDR3 is 13 amino acids. Trimming stripped 4 bases from V and 2 bases from J, with 8 bases between. The CDR3 is CAISAQGNTEAFF. The CDR3 nucleotides read TGTGCCATCAGTGCCCAGGGAAACACTGAAGCTTTCTTT.

The chain uses TRBV18 and TRBJ2-1; a weak D match, TRBD2 (6 bases). The CDR3 contains 13 residues. From germline, CDR1 is KGHSH and CDR2 LQKENI. The V and J ends lost 6 bases and 8 bases respectively, with 14 bases between them. As DNA, the CDR3 is TGTGCCAGCTCTAGCGGAGTAGGGGATGAGCAGTTCTTC. This encodes CASSSGVGDEQFF.

The rearrangement joins TRBV27 to TRBJ2-7; D is perhaps TRBD1 (5 bases). The CDR3 loop spans 16 amino acids. The V gene's germline CDR1 is MNHEY and CDR2 SMNVEV (reference sequence). V lost 3 bases to trimming and J lost 3 bases, with 18 bases between them. CDR3 in amino acids: CASSLAGYTSYYEQYF. Written as DNA, the CDR3 is TGTGCCAGCAGTTTGGCAGGGTATACATCCTACTACGAGCAGTACTTC.

This clonotype was found many times. V usage is TRBV24-1 and J usage is TRBJ2-2; 9 bases fit TRBD1. Trimming at V came to 3 bases and at J to 6 bases, leaving 10 bases not matched to a gene. This CDR3 comprises 17 residues. The germline V gene encodes CDR1 KGHDR and CDR2 SFDVKD. CDR3 nucleotide sequence: TGTGCCACCAGTGATAACGACGGGACAGGGCTCGCCGGGGAGCTGTTTTTT. Translating it yields CATSDNDGTGLAGELFF.

This clonotype has ten or more counts. The chain has TRBV12-3 or TRBV12-4 and TRBJ2-3; 8 bases line up with TRBD1. This CDR3 is built from 17 residues. Unmatched junction bases numbered 13, after V lost 3 bases and J lost 5 bases. The CDR3: CASSFTPGAGGLDTQYF. For the CDR3, the DNA is TGTGCCAGCAGTTTTACCCCCGGGGCAGGGGGCTTAGATACGCAGTATTTT.

This clonotype occurred many times. The rearrangement joins TRBV18 to TRBJ2-7; tentatively, D is TRBD1 or TRBD2 (5 bases each). The germline V and J ends were trimmed by 0 bases and 2 bases, with 8 bases remaining between them. The CDR3 has 14 residues. CDR1 and CDR2 from the germline V gene are KGHSH and LQKENI. CDR3 DNA: TGTGCCAGCTCACCACCGGGACCCACCTACGAGCAGTACTTC. Encoded protein: CASSPPGPTYEQYF.

Many counts were recorded for this clonotype. The chain combines TRBV28 with TRBJ1-2; D remains unclear. The CDR3 runs 13 residues. V shed 3 bases and J shed 7 bases, with 12 bases lying between them. Germline CDR1 reads MDHEN; CDR2 reads SYDVKM. The CDR3 region has the DNA TGTGCCAGCAGTTTTCCCCGGAGCGGTGGCTACACCTTC. This codes for CASSFPRSGGYTF.

This clonotype has just a few counts. The chain joins TRBV24-1 to TRBJ2-3; D uncertain. Germline lookup yields CDR1 KGHDR and CDR2 SFDVKD. This CDR3 is 14 amino acids long. V was shortened by 5 bases and J by 0 bases, with 8 bases between the two germline ends. CDR3 nucleotides: TGTGCCACCAGTGTTGGATATAGCACAGATACGCAGTATTTT. Residues: CATSVGYSTDTQYF.

The chain joins TRBV28 to TRBJ2-7, with D possibly matching TRBD2 (6 bases). Deletions cut 4 bases from V and 7 bases from J, with 17 bases between. The CDR3 has 14 residues. CDR1 is MDHEN and CDR2 is SYDVKM in the germline V gene. The CDR3: CASSSTTGSSEQYF. CDR3 in DNA: TGTGCCAGCAGTTCCACTACCGGGAGTTCAGAGCAGTACTTC. Full variable domain (remainder filled in from reference TRBV28 and TRBJ2-7): DVKVTQSSRYLVKRTGEKVFLECVQDMDHENMFWYRQDPGLGLRLIYFSYDVKMKEKGDIPEGYSVSREKKERFSLILESASTNQTSMYLCASSSTTGSSEQYFGPGTRLTVT.

This clonotype came up many times. This chain links TRBV2 with TRBJ1-5; D is uncertain. The CDR3 runs to 15 residues. V dropped 5 bases and J dropped 1 base, with 12 bases sitting between them. Germline V gene data show CDR1 as SNHLY and CDR2 as FYNNEI. DNA for the CDR3: TGTGCCAGCAGTACGGAGGGATCGAGCAATCAGCCCCAGCATTTT. Translated: CASSTEGSSNQPQHF.

This clonotype was counted at least ten times. The genes are TRBV5-1 and TRBJ1-1; D is perhaps TRBD1 (5 bases). The CDR3 is made up of 16 amino acids. CDR1 and CDR2 (germline): SGHRS, YFSETQ. Trimming took off 4 bases at V and 0 bases at J, with 16 bases between the two ends. Here the CDR3 reads CASSGRTSSMNTEAFF. CDR3 nucleotide sequence: TGCGCCAGCAGCGGGAGGACATCGAGTATGAACACTGAAGCTTTCTTT.

There are a few counts of this clonotype. This chain joins TRBV6-1 and TRBJ2-2; D assignment may be TRBD1 or TRBD2 (5 bases each). This CDR3 has 14 amino acids. Germline CDR1 reads MNHNS; CDR2 reads SASEGT. With 11 bases removed from V and 4 bases from J, the gap between germline ends came to 17 bases. CDR3 amino acids: CAARGEAITGELFF. Here the CDR3 DNA reads TGTGCCGCCCGAGGGGAAGCGATCACCGGGGAGCTGTTTTTT.

The rearrangement uses TRBV4-3 and TRBJ2-2, with D unresolved. The CDR3 sequence is 15 residues long. CDR1 and CDR2 from the germline V gene are LGHNA and YSLEER. V was trimmed by 0 bases and J by 4 bases, leaving 9 bases between them. Here the CDR3 reads CASSQDPTGTGELFF. CDR3 coding DNA: TGCGCCAGCAGCCAAGACCCAACGGGCACCGGGGAGCTGTTTTTT.

This clonotype was seen only a few times. A much larger clone is a single base away; this may be a read error. V and J are TRBV28 and TRBJ1-6, with 8 positions matching TRBD1. CDR1 and CDR2 (germline): MDHEN, SYDVKM. The CDR3 extends over 14 amino acids. Trimming took 6 bases from V and 8 from J; bases not matched to a gene: 6. CDR3 loop: CASRFGTGYSPLHF. The CDR3 region has the DNA TGTGCCAGCAGGTTCGGGACAGGTTATTCACCCCTCCACTTT.

The sample holds many counts of this clonotype. The gene calls are TRBV2 and TRBJ2-3; tentative D call: TRBD2 (5 bases). Germline V lookup: CDR1 SNHLY, CDR2 FYNNEI. Deletions cut 10 bases from V and 2 bases from J, with 16 bases between. CDR3 size: 14 residues. The CDR3 is CANERQTTTDTQYF. The CDR3 nucleotides are TGTGCCAACGAGCGGCAAACCACCACAGATACGCAGTATTTT.

This clonotype was seen only a few times. The V call is TRBV7-9, the J call TRBJ2-1; D is ambiguous. Germline V gene lookup returns CDR1 SEHNR and CDR2 FQNEAQ (reference sequence). V dropped 7 bases and J dropped 3 bases, with 4 bases sitting between them. This CDR3 has 11 residues. The CDR3 region has the DNA TGTGCCAGCATCCTCTACAATGAGCAGTTCTTC. It is translated as CASILYNEQFF.

The rearrangement links TRBV20-1 to TRBJ2-2, with a possible D match to TRBD1 (6 bases). Between the trimmed V and J ends, which lost 4 bases and 1 base, there was a span of 16 bases. The CDR3 length is 16 residues. CDR1 and CDR2 (germline): DFQATT, SNEGSKA (reference sequence). The CDR3 is CSAIRTGTRNTGELFF. The CDR3 DNA reads TGCAGTGCTATTCGTACCGGGACACGGAACACCGGGGAGCTGTTTTTT.

There are many counts of this clonotype. This sequence joins TRBV28 and TRBJ2-5; 8 nucleotides align to TRBD2. This CDR3 has 15 amino acids. V lost 5 bases and J lost 5; bases outside the gene matches: 10. Per germline, CDR1 MDHEN and CDR2 SYDVKM. In DNA, the CDR3 is TGTGCCAGCAGTCTCCAAAGCGGGAGTTGGGAGACCCAGTACTTC. Its protein is CASSLQSGSWETQYF.

The chain uses TRBV7-9 and TRBJ2-5; the D gene is possibly TRBD2 (5 bases). Germline V gives CDR1 SEHNR, CDR2 FQNEAQ (reference sequence). The CDR3 is made up of 16 amino acids. The V end was cut by 5 bases, the J end by 4 bases, with 20 bases between. Here the CDR3 reads CASSPPSASRIETQYF. CDR3 DNA sequence: TGTGCCAGCAGCCCCCCCTCAGCTAGCAGGATAGAGACCCAGTACTTC.

Worth noting for this clonotype: This may arise from a read error, as a much more abundant clone is one base away. The rearrangement links TRBV6-1 to TRBJ2-2; TRBD1 matches 10 bases. J was trimmed by 2 bases and V by 4 bases; bases with no gene match: 4. Germline CDR1 is MNHNS and CDR2 is SASEGT. This CDR3 has 16 amino acids. CDR3 amino acids: CASSGQGAHNTGELFF. The DNA of the CDR3 is TGTGCCAGCAGTGGACAGGGGGCGCACAACACCGGGGAGCTGTTTTTT.

The table lists this clonotype with many counts. The chain combines TRBV7-2 with TRBJ2-5, with D possibly being TRBD2 (5 bases). The CDR3 extends over 15 amino acids. Germline V gene lookup returns CDR1 SGHTA and CDR2 FQGNSA. V lost 4 bases to trimming and J lost 5 bases, with 17 bases between them. Written as DNA, the CDR3 is TGTGCCAGCAGCTCCGGGATCCCGGCTCGGGAGACCCAGTACTTC. This encodes CASSSGIPARETQYF.

With respect to this clonotype: Because the CDR3 is missing its conserved closing phenylalanine or tryptophan, this is likely a read error. V gene TRBV5-1 combines with J gene TRBJ2-7; D unresolved. Trimming shortened V by 1 base and J by 3 bases, and 14 bases separated the two germline ends. The CDR3 is 15 residues long. Germline V gene lookup returns CDR1 SGHRS and CDR2 YFSETQ. This CDR3 reads CASSLNAGSNYEQYL. The DNA for the CDR3 is TGCGCCAGCAGCTTGAACGCAGGTTCCAACTACGAGCAGTACCTC.

This clonotype was counted at least ten times. V usage is TRBV28 and J usage is TRBJ2-1; 8 bases align to TRBD2. The CDR3 covers 19 residues. Germline V CDR1 and CDR2: MDHEN, SYDVKM. Germline trimming cut 6 bases from V and 3 bases from J; bases unmatched to any gene: 19. For the CDR3, the DNA is TGTGCCAGCAGATTTATGACCCGGGATAGCGGGACCCTCTACAATGAGCAGTTCTTC. Protein: CASRFMTRDSGTLYNEQFF.

The CDR3 sequence: CASSRSGLVSAKNIQYF. DNA of the CDR3: TGTGCCAGCAGCCGCTCGGGTCTCGTCTCAGCCAAAAACATTCAGTACTTC. The V and J genes are TRBV28 and TRBJ2-4; D not resolved. V lost 6 bases and J 0 bases, leaving 18 bases between the germline ends. The length of the CDR3 is 17 residues. Germline V lookup: CDR1 MDHEN, CDR2 SYDVKM.